A selection of T cell receptor beta chains follows, all from one sample in a study of long-term antiretroviral therapy in people with HIV. Method: immunoSEQ multiplex PCR; TCRdb's copy keeps in-frame clones and lacks some. The sample contains 17,000 or so clones, under 85% of which appear only once. The sample consisted of unsorted PBMCs, taken just under 2.6 years before starting antiretroviral therapy. The origin of the receptors is a woman between 50 and 59 years old with HIV. Both conserved end residues are trimmed from each CDR3. Clone size is shown for a subset of rows, as once, few, many or a class of expanded clone.

TRBJ2-6 TRBV12-5 NA ASGLVRGSGANVLT
TRBJ2-5 TRBV29-1 NA SATGGQGGETQY
TRBJ1-3 TRBV6-1 NA ASSEAWDRSSGNTIY
TRBJ1-1 TRBV2 few ASSDRAGQNTEAF
TRBJ2-3 TRBV7-9 NA ASTISGGRSTDTQY
TRBJ2-7 TRBV6-5 NA ASRRPGQGIYEQY
TRBJ1-1 TRBV25-1 NA ASSRPGQTEAF
TRBJ2-5 TRBV11-2 once ASSLVFAGGVQETQY
TRBJ1-5 TRBV10-3 NA AISESTPGEDQPQH
TRBJ2-5 TRBV27 NA ASSLSLSSETQY
TRBJ1-6 TRBV6-5 once ASGDSPLH
TRBJ2-3 TRBV4-2 NA ASSGPTSRSTDTQY
TRBJ2-2 TRBV5-1 NA ASSSLETGDTGELF
TRBJ2-6 TRBV5-1 once ASSPTASGSGANVLT
TRBJ2-4 TRBV12-5 few ASGFTGEGNIQY
TRBJ2-2 TRBV11-3 NA ASSLAPPGELF
TRBJ2-3 TRBV2 NA ASLLAGGPTDTQY
TRBJ2-2 TRBV9 NA ASSVGGPYGAGELF
TRBJ2-5 TRBV7-9 NA ASSLHNAGGETQY
TRBJ2-5 TRBV11-2 NA ASSLTPSERTQY
TRBJ2-2 TRBV11-2 NA AGGRVPGTGELF
TRBJ1-4 TRBV5-4 NA ASSLKRGANEKLF
TRBJ2-2 TRBV5-1 NA ASSLAGWTGELF
TRBJ1-3 TRBV6-6 NA ASSYGGTIY
TRBJ1-6 TRBV7-9 NA ASSLGGSPLH
TRBJ2-1 TRBV9 once ASSVLSSQSYNEQF
TRBJ2-3 TRBV25-1 NA ASSDSVRGFIDTQY
TRBJ2-2 TRBV6-5 NA ASSKTGEGGGELF
TRBJ2-3 TRBV5-6 NA ASSRGGLTQY
TRBJ2-5 TRBV12-5 few ASALGGLLQETQY
TRBJ2-5 TRBV9 NA ASSVRGGTGIQETQY
TRBJ2-2 TRBV9 few ASSVSSGNTGELF
TRBJ2-3 TRBV11-3 NA ASSLKRGPTDTQY
TRBJ2-2 TRBV5-4 NA ATQGQATGELF
TRBJ1-2 TRBV5-1 NA ASSTTGDGYT
TRBJ1-6 TRBV9 many ASSDGQGENSPLH
TRBJ1-6 TRBV18 NA ASSQQGNNSPLH
TRBJ2-5 TRBV18 NA ASSPGVQETQY